One and the same sample provided the 10 T cell receptor beta chains below, sequenced in a study of identical twins. TCRdb recomputed calls from the 5' RACE reads with MiXCR, one row per CDR3 protein. The sample has about 810,000 distinct CDR3 sequences; 12% are singletons. This sample also belongs to another study, concerning yellow fever vaccine responses in identical twins.

The specimen sequenced was PBMCs. Receptors were obtained from a woman aged 18-29 years in good health.

The chain links TRBV25-1 to TRBJ1-3; possibly TRBD1 for D (6 bases). The CDR3 is made up of 16 amino acids. Per the germline V gene, CDR1 is MGHDK and CDR2 is SYGVNS. V lost 3 bases to trimming and J lost 5 bases, with 17 bases between them. The CDR3 sequence: CASSDEVRRGRNTIYF. CDR3 coding DNA: TGTGCCAGCAGTGATGAAGTACGCCGGGGGCGAAACACCATATATTTT.

V gene TRBV7-3 combines with J gene TRBJ2-1, with TRBD2 as a possible D gene (5 bases). V gave up 4 bases and J gave up 6 bases, with 13 bases separating them. CDR1 and CDR2 from the germline V gene are SGHTA and FQGTGA. CDR3 size: 14 residues. CDR3 coding DNA: TGTGCCAGCAGCTCACTAGTGAGGGTCAATGAGCAGTTCTTC. Its translation: CASSSLVRVNEQFF.

The table lists this clonotype with many counts. The V and J genes are TRBV7-9 and TRBJ2-3, with unresolved D. The V end was cut by 4 bases, the J end by 3 bases, with 11 bases between. Germline V lookup: CDR1 SEHNR, CDR2 FQNEAQ (reference sequence). This CDR3 spans 14 amino acids. The CDR3: CASSSSPRTDTQYF. The DNA of the CDR3 is TGTGCCAGCAGCTCATCCCCCAGGACAGATACGCAGTATTTT. Full variable domain (remainder filled in from reference TRBV7-9 and TRBJ2-3): DTGVSQNPRHKITKRGQNVTFRCDPISEHNRLYWYRQTLGQGPEFLTYFQNEAQLEKSRLLSDRFSAERPKGSFSTLEIQRTEQGDSAMYLCASSSSPRTDTQYFGPGTRLTVL.

This clonotype turned up a few times. This chain joins TRBV10-3 and TRBJ1-1; unclear D gene. V was clipped by 9 bases and J by 7 bases, with 6 bases between them. Germline V lookup: CDR1 ENHRY, CDR2 SYGVKD. The CDR3 spans 9 residues. The CDR3 DNA sequence: TGTGCCATTGGGTTTGAAGCTTTCTTT. Protein sequence: CAIGFEAFF.

The gene calls are TRBV6-1 and TRBJ2-7, with TRBD2 matching over 9 bases. The ends lost 3 bases at V and 3 bases at J; junction bases unmatched: 9. The CDR3 is 16 residues long. Germline V gene data show CDR1 as MNHNS and CDR2 as SASEGT. This CDR3 is CASSDDWSGGIYEQYF. In DNA form, the CDR3 reads TGTGCCAGCAGTGACGACTGGAGCGGGGGGATCTACGAGCAGTACTTC.

The rearrangement joins TRBV11-2 to TRBJ2-3; 7 nucleotides agree with TRBD2. The junction had 6 bases not matched to a gene; V was cut back by 5 bases and J by 4 bases. CDR3 length equals 14 residues. CDR1 and CDR2 from the germline V gene are SGHAT and FQNNGV. The CDR3 nucleotides read TGTGCCAGCAGCCGAGCGGGGATCGCAGATACGCAGTATTTT. Translating gives CASSRAGIADTQYF.

V is TRBV6-5 and J is TRBJ1-3, with D possibly being TRBD1 (5 bases). V lost 2 bases and J lost 2, with 10 bases in between. CDR1 MNHEY and CDR2 SVGAGI come from the germline V gene. The CDR3 totals 15 residues. CDR3: CASSYARATGNTIYF. The CDR3 region has the DNA TGTGCCAGCAGTTACGCCAGGGCTACTGGAAACACCATATATTTT.

The gene calls are TRBV12-3 or TRBV12-4 and TRBJ2-7; D is ambiguous. The CDR3 extends over 14 amino acids. Trimming removed 8 bases from V and 6 bases from J, with 20 bases in between. CDR3 residues: CASDPTGRHVEQYF. CDR3 DNA: TGTGCCAGCGACCCAACGGGCCGGCATGTCGAGCAGTACTTC.

The table lists this clonotype with a few counts. V and J are TRBV28 and TRBJ2-7; the D call may be TRBD1 or TRBD2 (5 bases each). This CDR3 region has 15 residues. Trimming removed 2 bases from V and 9 bases from J, with 20 bases in between. Germline-derived CDR1 and CDR2 are MDHEN and SYDVKM. The CDR3 reads CASSLIGQGEASQYF. The CDR3 bases are TGTGCCAGCAGTTTAATTGGCCAGGGAGAAGCGTCGCAGTACTTC.

This clonotype was detected a few times. The chain combines TRBV6-2 or TRBV6-3 with TRBJ2-7; 10 bases fit TRBD2. With 6 bases clipped from V and 4 bases from J, the junction kept 9 bases outside the gene matches. Germline V lookup: CDR1 MNHEY, CDR2 SVGEGT. The CDR3 length is 15 residues. In DNA form, the CDR3 reads TGTGCCAGCAGAAAGGTAGCGGGAGGTATTTACGAGCAGTACTTC. Translation gives CASRKVAGGIYEQYF.